This TCR beta chain was recorded in a study of cytomegalovirus exposure and HLA in healthy donors. Study-wide context: As an earlier analysis found, roughly 180 million T cells yielded approximately 110 million unique TCR beta sequences. Points from the study as a whole: The study labeled approximately 150 TCR beta chains cytomegalovirus-associated. By a later analysis, the bulk of CMV-associated TCR beta chains appeared HLA-restricted.

Germline CDR1 MDHEN, CDR2 SYDVKM. V gave up 2 bases and J gave up 6 bases, with 7 bases separating them. CDR3 length equals 12 residues. About this clone itself: Its antigen is not identified.

Amplification used 60 Vbeta primers and 13 Jbeta primers. TCRdb's copy holds only in-frame clones and misses some; the assay was immunoSEQ multiplex PCR. Of hundreds of thousands of clones detected, around four fifths appear once; the ten largest clones hold roughly 0.58%. The sequence was obtained from a woman aged 40 to 49 in good health and CMV-seronegative. This chain links TRBV28 with TRBJ1-2; the D is unclear. Material for sequencing was PBMCs. CDR3 nucleotides: TGTGCCAGCAGTTTACTCAGTGATGGCTACACCTTC. The encoded protein is CASSLLSDGYTF.